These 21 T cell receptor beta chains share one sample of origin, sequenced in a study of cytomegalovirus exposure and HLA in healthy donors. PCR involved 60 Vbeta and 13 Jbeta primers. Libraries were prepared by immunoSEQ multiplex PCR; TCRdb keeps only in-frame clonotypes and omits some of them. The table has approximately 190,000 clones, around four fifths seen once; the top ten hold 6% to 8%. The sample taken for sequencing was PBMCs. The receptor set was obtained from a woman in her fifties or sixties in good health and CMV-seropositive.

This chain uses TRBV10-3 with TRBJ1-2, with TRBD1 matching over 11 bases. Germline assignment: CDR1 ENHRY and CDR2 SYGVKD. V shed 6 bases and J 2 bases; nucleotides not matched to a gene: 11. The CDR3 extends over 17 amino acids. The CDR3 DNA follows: TGTGCCATCAGGGGGGGGACAGGGGGTGGCTCGAACTATGGCTACACCTTC. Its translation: CAIRGGTGGGSNYGYTF.

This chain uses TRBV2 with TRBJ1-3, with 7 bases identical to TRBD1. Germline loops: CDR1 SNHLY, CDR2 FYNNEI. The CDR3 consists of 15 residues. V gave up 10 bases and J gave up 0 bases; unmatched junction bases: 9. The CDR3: CATLVGQSSGNTIYF. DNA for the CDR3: TGTGCCACCCTGGTGGGACAGAGCTCTGGAAACACCATATATTTT.

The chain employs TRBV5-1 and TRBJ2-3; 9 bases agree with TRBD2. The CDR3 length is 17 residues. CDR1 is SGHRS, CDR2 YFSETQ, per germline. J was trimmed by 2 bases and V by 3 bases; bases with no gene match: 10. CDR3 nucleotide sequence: TGCGCCAGCAGCTCAGGGGCGGGAGGGCCGAACACAGATACGCAGTATTTT. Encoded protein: CASSSGAGGPNTDTQYF.

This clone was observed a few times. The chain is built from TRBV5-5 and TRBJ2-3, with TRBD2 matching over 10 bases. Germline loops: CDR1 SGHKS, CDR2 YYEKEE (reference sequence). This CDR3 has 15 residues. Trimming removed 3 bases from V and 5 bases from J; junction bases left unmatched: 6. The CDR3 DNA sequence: TGTGCCAGCAGCTCGGGGGCTAGCGGGAGAGATACGCAGTATTTT. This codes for CASSSGASGRDTQYF.

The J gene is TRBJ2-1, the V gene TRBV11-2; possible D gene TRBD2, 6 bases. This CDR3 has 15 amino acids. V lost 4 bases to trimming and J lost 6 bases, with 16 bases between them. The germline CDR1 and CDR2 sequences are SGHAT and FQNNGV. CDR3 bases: TGTGCCAGCAGCTCCCTCGGGGGAAGAACCAATGAGCAGTTCTTC. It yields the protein CASSSLGGRTNEQFF.

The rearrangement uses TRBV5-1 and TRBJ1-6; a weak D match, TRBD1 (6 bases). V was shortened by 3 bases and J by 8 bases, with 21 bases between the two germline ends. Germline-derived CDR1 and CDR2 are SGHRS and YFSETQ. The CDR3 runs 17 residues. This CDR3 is CASSSAPRGRLDSPLHF. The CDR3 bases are TGCGCCAGCAGCTCGGCCCCGCGGGGGCGATTGGATTCACCCCTCCACTTT.

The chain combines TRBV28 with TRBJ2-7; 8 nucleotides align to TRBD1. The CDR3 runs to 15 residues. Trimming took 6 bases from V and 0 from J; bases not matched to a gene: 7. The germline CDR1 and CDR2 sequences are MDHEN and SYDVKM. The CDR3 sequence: CASRPTGESSYEQYF. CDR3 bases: TGTGCCAGCAGGCCGACAGGGGAGAGCTCCTACGAGCAGTACTTC.

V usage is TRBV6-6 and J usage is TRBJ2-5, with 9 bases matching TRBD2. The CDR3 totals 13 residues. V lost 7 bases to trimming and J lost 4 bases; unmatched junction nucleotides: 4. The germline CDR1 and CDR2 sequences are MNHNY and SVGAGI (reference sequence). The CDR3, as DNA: TGTGCCAGCATTGGGGGACTAGCAGAGACCCAGTACTTC. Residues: CASIGGLAETQYF.

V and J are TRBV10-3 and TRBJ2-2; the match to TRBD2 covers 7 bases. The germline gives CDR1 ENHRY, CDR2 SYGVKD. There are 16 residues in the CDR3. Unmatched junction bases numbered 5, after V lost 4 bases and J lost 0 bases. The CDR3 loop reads CAISGGGESNTGELFF. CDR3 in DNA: TGTGCCATCAGTGGTGGGGGGGAATCGAACACCGGGGAGCTGTTTTTT.

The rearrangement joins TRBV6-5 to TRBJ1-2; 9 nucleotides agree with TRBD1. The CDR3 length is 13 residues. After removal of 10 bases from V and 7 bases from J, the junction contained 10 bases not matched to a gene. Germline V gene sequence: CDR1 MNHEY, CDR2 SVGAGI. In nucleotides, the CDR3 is TGTGCCACCGAGCCTAGGGACAGGGTTGGCTACACCTTC. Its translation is CATEPRDRVGYTF.

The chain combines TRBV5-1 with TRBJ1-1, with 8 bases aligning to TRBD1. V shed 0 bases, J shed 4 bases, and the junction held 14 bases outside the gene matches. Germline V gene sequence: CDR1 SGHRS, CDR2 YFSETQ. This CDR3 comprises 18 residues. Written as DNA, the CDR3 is TGCGCCAGCAGCTTGGTTGTGGGGGGGGACAGGAGTCCCACTGAAGCTTTCTTT. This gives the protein CASSLVVGGDRSPTEAFF.

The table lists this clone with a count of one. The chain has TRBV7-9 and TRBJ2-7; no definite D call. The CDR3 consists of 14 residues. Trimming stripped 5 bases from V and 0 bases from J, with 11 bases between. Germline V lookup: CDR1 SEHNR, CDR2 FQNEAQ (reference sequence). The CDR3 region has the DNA TGTGCCAGCAGCACCCAGAAAGTCTCCTACGAGCAGTACTTC. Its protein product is CASSTQKVSYEQYF.

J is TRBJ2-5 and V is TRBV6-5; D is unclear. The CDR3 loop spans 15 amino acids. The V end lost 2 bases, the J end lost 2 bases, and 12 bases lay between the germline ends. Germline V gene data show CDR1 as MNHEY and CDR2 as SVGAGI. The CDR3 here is CASSYEARPQETQYF. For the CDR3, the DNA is TGTGCCAGCAGTTACGAGGCCCGACCACAAGAGACCCAGTACTTC.

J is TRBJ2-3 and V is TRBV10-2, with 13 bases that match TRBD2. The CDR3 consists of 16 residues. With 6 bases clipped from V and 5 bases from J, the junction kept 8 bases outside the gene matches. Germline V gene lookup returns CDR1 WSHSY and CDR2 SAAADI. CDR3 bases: TGCGCCAGCAGGATACTAGCGGGGGGGCGAGTAGATACGCAGTATTTT. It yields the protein CASRILAGGRVDTQYF.

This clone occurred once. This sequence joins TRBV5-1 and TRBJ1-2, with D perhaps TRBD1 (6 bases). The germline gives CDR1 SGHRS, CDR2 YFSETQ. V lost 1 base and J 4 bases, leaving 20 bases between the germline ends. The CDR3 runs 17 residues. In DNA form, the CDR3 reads TGCGCCAGCAGCTTGACCGAATGGCAGGGGAAGGGCTATGGCTACACCTTC. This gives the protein CASSLTEWQGKGYGYTF.

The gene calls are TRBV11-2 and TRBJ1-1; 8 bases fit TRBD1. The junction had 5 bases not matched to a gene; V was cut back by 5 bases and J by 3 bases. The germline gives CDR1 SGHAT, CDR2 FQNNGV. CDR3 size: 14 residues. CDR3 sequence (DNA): TGTGCCAGCAGCCCAGGGGGCGCTTACACTGAAGCTTTCTTT. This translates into CASSPGGAYTEAFF.

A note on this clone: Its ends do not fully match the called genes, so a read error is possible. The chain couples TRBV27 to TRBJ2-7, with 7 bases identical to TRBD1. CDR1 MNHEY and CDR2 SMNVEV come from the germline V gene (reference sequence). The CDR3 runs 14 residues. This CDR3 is CACRGTRSSYEQYF. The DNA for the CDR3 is TGTGCCTGCAGGGGGACACGGAGCTCCTACGAGCAGTACTTC.

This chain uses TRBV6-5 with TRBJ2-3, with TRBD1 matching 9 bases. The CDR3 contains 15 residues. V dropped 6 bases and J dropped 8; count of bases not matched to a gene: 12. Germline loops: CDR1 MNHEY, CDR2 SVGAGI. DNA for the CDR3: TGTGCCAGCAGGGAACAGGGGGCCGGGTCTGGTACGCAGTATTTT. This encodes CASREQGAGSGTQYF.

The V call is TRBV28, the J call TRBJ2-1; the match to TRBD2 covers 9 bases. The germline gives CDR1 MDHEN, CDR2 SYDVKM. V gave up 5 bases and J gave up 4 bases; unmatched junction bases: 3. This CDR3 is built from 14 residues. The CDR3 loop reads CASSNLAGYNEQFF. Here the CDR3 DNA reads TGTGCCAGCAGTAATCTAGCGGGATACAATGAGCAGTTCTTC.

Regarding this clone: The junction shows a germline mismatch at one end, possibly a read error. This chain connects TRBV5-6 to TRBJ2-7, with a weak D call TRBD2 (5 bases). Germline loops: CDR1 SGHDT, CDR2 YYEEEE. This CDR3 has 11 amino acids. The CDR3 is CASSLSFEEDF. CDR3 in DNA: TGTGCCAGCAGCTTGTCGTTCGAGGAGGACTTC.

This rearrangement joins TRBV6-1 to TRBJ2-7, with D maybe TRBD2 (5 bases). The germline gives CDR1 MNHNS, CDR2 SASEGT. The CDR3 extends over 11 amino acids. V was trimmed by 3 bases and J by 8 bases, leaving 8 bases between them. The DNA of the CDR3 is TGTGCCAGCAGTGAGGGAGCGAAGCAGTACTTC. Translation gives CASSEGAKQYF.